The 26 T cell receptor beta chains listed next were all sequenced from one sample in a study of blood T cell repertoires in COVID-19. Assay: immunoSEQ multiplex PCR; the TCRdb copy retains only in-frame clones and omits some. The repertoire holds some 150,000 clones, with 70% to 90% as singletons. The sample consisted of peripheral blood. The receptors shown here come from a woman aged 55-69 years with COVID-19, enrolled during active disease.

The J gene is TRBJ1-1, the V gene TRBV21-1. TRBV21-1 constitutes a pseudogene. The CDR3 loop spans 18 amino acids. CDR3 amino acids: CASSKAKGGQTMNTEAFF. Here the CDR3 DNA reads TGTGCCAGCAGCAAAGCGAAGGGAGGACAAACCATGAACACTGAAGCTTTCTTT.

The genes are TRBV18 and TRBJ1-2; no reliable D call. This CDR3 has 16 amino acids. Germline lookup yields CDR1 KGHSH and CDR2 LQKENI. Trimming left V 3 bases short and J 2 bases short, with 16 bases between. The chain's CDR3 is CASSPDLSSPNYGYTF. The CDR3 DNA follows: TGTGCCAGCTCACCCGACCTATCTAGCCCAAACTATGGCTACACCTTC.

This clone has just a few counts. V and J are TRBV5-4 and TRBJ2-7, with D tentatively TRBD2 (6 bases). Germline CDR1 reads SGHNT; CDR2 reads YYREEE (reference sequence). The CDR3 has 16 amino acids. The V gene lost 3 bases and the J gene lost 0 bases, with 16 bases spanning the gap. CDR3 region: CASSSGRRSSSYEQYF. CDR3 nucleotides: TGTGCCAGCAGCTCGGGGAGGCGGTCGAGCTCCTACGAGCAGTACTTC.

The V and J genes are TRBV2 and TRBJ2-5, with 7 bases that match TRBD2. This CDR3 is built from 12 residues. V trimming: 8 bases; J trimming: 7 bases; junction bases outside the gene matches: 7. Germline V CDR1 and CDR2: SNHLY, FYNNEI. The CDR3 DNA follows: TGTGCCAGCTCTAGATCGGGAGGGACCCAGTACTTC. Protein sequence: CASSRSGGTQYF. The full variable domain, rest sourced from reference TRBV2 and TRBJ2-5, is EPEVTQTPSHQVTQMGQEVILRCVPISNHLYFYWYRQILGQKVEFLVSFYNNEISEKSEIFDDQFSVERPDGSNFTLKIRSTKLEDSAMYFCASSRSGGTQYFGPGTRLLVL.

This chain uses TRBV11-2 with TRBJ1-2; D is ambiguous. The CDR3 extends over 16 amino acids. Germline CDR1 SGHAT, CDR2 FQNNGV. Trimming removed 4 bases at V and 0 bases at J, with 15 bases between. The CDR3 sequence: CASSSTSVRPNYGYTF. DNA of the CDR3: TGTGCCAGCAGCTCAACGTCAGTCCGTCCTAACTATGGCTACACCTTC.

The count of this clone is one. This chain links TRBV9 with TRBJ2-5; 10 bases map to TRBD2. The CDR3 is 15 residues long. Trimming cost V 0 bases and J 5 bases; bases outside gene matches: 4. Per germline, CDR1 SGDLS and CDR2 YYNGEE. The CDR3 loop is CASSVELAGDETQYF. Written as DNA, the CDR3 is TGTGCCAGCAGCGTAGAGCTAGCGGGGGACGAGACCCAGTACTTC.

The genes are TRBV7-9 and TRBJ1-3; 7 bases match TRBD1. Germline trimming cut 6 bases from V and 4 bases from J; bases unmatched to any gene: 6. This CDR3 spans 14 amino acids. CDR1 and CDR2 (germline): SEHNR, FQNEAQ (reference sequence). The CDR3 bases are TGTGCCAGCAGACTCGGGACAGCAGGAAACACCATATATTTT. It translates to CASRLGTAGNTIYF.

The CDR3 DNA reads as TGTGCCAGCAGCTTAGAACAGGGCTCCTACGAGCAGTACTTC. As protein: CASSLEQGSYEQYF. This sequence joins TRBV7-9 and TRBJ2-7, with TRBD1 as a possible D gene (6 bases). Germline V gene sequence: CDR1 SEHNR, CDR2 FQNEAQ (reference sequence). V lost 1 base and J 0 bases, leaving 7 bases between the germline ends. The CDR3 loop spans 14 amino acids.

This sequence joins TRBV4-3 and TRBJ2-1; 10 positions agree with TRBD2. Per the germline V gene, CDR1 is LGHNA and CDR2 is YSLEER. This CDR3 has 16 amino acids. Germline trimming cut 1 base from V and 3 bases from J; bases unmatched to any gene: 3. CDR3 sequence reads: CASSQASGGRYNEQFF. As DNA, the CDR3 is TGCGCCAGCAGCCAAGCTAGCGGGGGCCGCTACAATGAGCAGTTCTTC.

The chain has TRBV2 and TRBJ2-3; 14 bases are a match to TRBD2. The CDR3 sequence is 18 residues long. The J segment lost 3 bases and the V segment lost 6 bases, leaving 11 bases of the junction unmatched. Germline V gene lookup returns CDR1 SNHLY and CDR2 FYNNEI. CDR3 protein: CASRKGGTSGGKTDTQYF. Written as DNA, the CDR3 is TGTGCCAGCAGAAAAGGCGGGACTAGCGGGGGTAAGACAGATACGCAGTATTTT.

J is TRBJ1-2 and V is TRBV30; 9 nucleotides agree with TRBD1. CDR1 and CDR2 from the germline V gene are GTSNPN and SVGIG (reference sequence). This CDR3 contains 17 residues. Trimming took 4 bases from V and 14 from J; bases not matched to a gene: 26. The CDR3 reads CAWTAGLRTGASYGCTF. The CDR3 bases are TGTGCCTGGACCGCCGGTTTAAGGACAGGGGCCTCCTATGGCTGTACCTTC.

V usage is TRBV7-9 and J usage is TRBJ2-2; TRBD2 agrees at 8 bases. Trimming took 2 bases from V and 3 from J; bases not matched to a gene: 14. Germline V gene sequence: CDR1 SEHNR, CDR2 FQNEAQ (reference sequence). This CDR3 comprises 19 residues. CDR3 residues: CASSLRRTGGRLDTGELFF. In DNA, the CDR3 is TGTGCCAGCAGCTTAAGGCGGACGGGGGGGCGTCTGGACACCGGGGAGCTGTTTTTT.

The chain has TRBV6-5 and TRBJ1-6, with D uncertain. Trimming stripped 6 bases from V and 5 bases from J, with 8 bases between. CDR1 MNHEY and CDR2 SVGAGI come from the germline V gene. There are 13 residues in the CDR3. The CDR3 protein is CASRADHNSPLHF. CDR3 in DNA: TGTGCCAGCAGGGCAGATCATAATTCACCCCTCCACTTT.

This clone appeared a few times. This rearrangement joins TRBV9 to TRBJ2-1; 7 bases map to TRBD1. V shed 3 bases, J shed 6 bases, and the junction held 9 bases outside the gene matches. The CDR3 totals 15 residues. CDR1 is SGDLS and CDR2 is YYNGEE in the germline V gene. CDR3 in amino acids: CASSASGGSANEQFF. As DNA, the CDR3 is TGTGCCAGCAGCGCGTCAGGGGGTTCGGCCAATGAGCAGTTCTTC. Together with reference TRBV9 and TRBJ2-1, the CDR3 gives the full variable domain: DSGVTQTPKHLITATGQRVTLRCSPRSGDLSVYWYQQSLDQGLQFLIQYYNGEERAKGNILERFSAQQFPDLHSELNLSSLELGDSALYFCASSASGGSANEQFFGPGTRLTVL.

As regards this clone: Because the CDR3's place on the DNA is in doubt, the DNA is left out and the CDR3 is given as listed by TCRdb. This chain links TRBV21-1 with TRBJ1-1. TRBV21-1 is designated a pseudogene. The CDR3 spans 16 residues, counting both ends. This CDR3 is CASSKPQWARGTEAFF.

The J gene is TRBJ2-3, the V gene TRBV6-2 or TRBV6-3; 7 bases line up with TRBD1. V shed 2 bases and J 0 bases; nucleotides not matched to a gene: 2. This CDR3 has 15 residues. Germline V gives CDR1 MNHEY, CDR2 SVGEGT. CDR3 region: CASSYGTESTDTQYF. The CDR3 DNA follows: TGTGCCAGCAGTTACGGGACAGAAAGCACAGATACGCAGTATTTT.

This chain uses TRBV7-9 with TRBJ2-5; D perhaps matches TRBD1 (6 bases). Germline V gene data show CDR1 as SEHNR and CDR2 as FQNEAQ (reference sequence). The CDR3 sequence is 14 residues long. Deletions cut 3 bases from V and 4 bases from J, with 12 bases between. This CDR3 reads CASSLGQQGETQYF. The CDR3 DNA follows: TGTGCCAGCAGCTTGGGTCAACAGGGAGAGACCCAGTACTTC.

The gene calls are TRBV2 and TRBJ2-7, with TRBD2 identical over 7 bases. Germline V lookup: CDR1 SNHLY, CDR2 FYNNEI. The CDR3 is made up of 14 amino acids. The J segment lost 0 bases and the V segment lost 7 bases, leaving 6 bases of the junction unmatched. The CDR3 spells CASTLAETSYEQYF. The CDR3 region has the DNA TGTGCCAGCACCCTAGCGGAGACCTCCTACGAGCAGTACTTC.

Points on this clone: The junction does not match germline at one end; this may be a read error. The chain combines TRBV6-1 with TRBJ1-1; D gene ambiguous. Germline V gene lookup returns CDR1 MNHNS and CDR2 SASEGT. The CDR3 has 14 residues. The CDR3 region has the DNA TGTGCCAGCGGTGACCCCAGGCTGAACACTGAAGCTTTCTTT. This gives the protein CASGDPRLNTEAFF.

Here the CDR3 reads CASSLDTPGEKLFF. In DNA, the CDR3 is TGCGCCAGCAGCTTGGATACGCCAGGGGAAAAACTGTTTTTT. This rearrangement joins TRBV5-1 to TRBJ1-4, with D perhaps matching TRBD1 (5 bases). This CDR3 is built from 14 residues. Germline assignment: CDR1 SGHRS and CDR2 YFSETQ. Trimming removed 0 bases at V and 8 bases at J, with 11 bases between.

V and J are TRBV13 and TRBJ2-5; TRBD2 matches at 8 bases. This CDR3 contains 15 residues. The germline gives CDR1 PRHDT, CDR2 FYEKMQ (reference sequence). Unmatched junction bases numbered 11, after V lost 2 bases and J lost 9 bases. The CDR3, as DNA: TGTGCCAGCAGCTTAAGGCTAGCGGGCCCCAGGGCCCAGTACTTC. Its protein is CASSLRLAGPRAQYF.

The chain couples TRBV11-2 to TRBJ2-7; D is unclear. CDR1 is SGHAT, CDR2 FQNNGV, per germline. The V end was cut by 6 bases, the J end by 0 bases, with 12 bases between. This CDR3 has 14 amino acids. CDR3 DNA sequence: TGTGCCAGCAGTTACCAAACCAGCTCCTACGAGCAGTACTTC. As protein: CASSYQTSSYEQYF.

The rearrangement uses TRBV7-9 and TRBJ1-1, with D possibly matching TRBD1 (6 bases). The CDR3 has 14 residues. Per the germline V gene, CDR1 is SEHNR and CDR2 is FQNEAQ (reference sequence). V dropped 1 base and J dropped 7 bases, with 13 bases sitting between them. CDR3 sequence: CASSLVRGGNEAFF. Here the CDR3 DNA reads TGTGCCAGCAGCTTAGTCAGGGGCGGCAATGAAGCTTTCTTT.

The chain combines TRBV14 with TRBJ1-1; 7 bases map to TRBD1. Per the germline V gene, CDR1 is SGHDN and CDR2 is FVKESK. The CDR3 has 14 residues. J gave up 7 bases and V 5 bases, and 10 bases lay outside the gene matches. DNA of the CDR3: TGTGCCAGCAGCATGACAGGGATCAATTTTGAAGCTTTCTTT. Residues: CASSMTGINFEAFF.

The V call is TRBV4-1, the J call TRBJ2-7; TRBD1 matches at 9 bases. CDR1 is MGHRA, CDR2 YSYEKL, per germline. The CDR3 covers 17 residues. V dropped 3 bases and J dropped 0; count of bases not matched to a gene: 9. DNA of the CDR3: TGCGCCAGCAGCCAGGGATCCGACAGGGGGGACTCCTACGAGCAGTACTTC. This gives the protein CASSQGSDRGDSYEQYF.

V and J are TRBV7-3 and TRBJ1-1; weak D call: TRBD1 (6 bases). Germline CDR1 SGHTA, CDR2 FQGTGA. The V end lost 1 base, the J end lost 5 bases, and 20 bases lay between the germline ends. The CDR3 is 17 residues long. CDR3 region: CASSLSFVRGARTEAFF. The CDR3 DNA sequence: TGTGCCAGCAGCTTAAGTTTCGTACGGGGGGCTCGGACTGAAGCTTTCTTT.